This is a list of T cell receptor beta chains from one sample in a study of T cell repertoires in ileal Crohn's disease. Assay: immunoSEQ multiplex PCR; the TCRdb copy retains only in-frame clones and omits some. The sample yields roughly 60,000 clones, roughly nine tenths seen once. Input material: ileal tissue. Receptors originate from an adult with Crohn's disease. Both conserved end residues are part of each CDR3. A D gene is named only where the DNA matches it firmly. Expanded clones get a size class; other rows say once, few or many, or leave the size out.

CASSPVSYGYTF	TGTGCCAGCAGTCCGGTTAGCTATGGCTACACCTTC	TRBV28	TRBJ1-2	-	-
CASSEGQGNEKLFF	TGTGCCAGCAGTGAGGGACAGGGAAATGAAAAACTGTTTTTT	TRBV6-1	TRBJ1-4	-	TRBD1
CASRGTSYNNEQFF	TGTGCCAGCAGAGGGACTAGTTACAACAATGAGCAGTTCTTC	TRBV27	TRBJ2-1	-	TRBD2
CASSFPTGSGANVLTF	TGTGCCAGCAGTTTCCCCACAGGCTCTGGGGCCAACGTCCTGACTTTC	TRBV28	TRBJ2-6	-	-
CASSPSSNTEAFF	TGTGCCAGCAGCCCCTCCTCGAACACTGAAGCTTTCTTT	TRBV6-5	TRBJ1-1	-	-
CASSEDRVGGYTF	TGTGCCAGCAGTGAGGACAGGGTCGGTGGCTACACCTTC	TRBV6-1	TRBJ1-2	-	TRBD1
CSASYGYTF	TGCAGTGCTTCGTATGGCTACACCTTC	TRBV20-1	TRBJ1-2	once	-
CASSLGTGGNQPQHF	TGTGCCAGCAGTTTAGGGACAGGGGGGAATCAGCCCCAGCATTTT	TRBV27	TRBJ1-5	-	TRBD1
CASSEGGYNEQFF	TGTGCCAGCAGCGAAGGAGGCTACAATGAGCAGTTCTTC	TRBV2	TRBJ2-1	-	-
CASSIGSGTYYGYTF	TGTGCCAGTAGTATAGGATCCGGGACTTATTATGGCTACACCTTC	TRBV19	TRBJ1-2	once	-
CASSDTGSGYTF	TGTGCCAGCAGTGACACAGGCTCTGGCTACACCTTC	TRBV6-4	TRBJ1-2	-	-
CASRADRDSNQPQHF	TGTGCCAGCAGGGCCGACAGGGATAGCAATCAGCCCCAGCATTTT	TRBV6-5	TRBJ1-5	-	TRBD1
CASSPGTGVEGANVLTF	TGTGCCAGCAGCCCCGGGACAGGGGTAGAGGGGGCCAACGTCCTGACTTTC	TRBV11-3	TRBJ2-6	-	TRBD1
CASSQGNNSPLHF	TGTGCCAGTAGTCAGGGGAATAATTCACCCCTCCACTTT	TRBV19	TRBJ1-6	-	-
CASSPDSGTGLNQPQHF	TGTGCCAGCAGTCCAGACTCCGGGACAGGGTTGAATCAGCCCCAGCATTTT	TRBV27	TRBJ1-5	-	TRBD1
CASSWGPQSYEQYF	TGTGCCAGCAGCTGGGGCCCCCAGAGCTACGAGCAGTACTTC	TRBV14	TRBJ2-7	-	-
CASSLSPDEQYF	TGTGCCAGCAGCTTATCCCCCGACGAGCAGTACTTC	TRBV13	TRBJ2-7	-	-
CASSGAYEQYF	TGTGCCAGCAGTGGGGCTTACGAGCAGTACTTC	TRBV2	TRBJ2-7	few	-
CASSARSGSYEQYF	TGTGCCAGCAGCGCTCGGAGTGGGTCCTACGAGCAGTACTTC	TRBV11-2	TRBJ2-7	-	-
CASSYSVPGQAYEQYF	TGTGCCAGCAGTTACTCGGTCCCGGGACAGGCCTACGAGCAGTACTTC	TRBV6-6	TRBJ2-7	-	TRBD1
CASSQDPLTDGNTIYF	TGCGCCAGCAGCCAAGATCCCTTGACTGACGGAAACACCATATATTTT	TRBV4-1	TRBJ1-3	-	-
CASSFRDYYTGELFF	TGTGCCAGCAGCTTTCGGGACTATTACACCGGGGAGCTGTTTTTT	TRBV11-2	TRBJ2-2	once	TRBD2
CSGQNTEAFF	TGCAGCGGGCAGAACACTGAAGCTTTCTTT	TRBV29-1	TRBJ1-1	-	-
CAWGRTGGGYTF	TGTGCCTGGGGCAGGACAGGGGGTGGCTACACCTTC	TRBV30	TRBJ1-2	few	TRBD1
CSAVEGGLRDIQYF	TGCAGCGCCGTAGAAGGGGGTTTACGGGACATTCAGTACTTC	TRBV29-1	TRBJ2-4	-	-
CASSVGGWASGDNEQFF	TGTGCCAGCAGCGTAGGCGGTTGGGCTAGCGGGGACAATGAGCAGTTCTTC	TRBV9	TRBJ2-1	once	TRBD2
CASCLVGWDEQFF	TGTGCCAGCTGTCTAGTGGGTTGGGATGAGCAGTTCTTC	TRBV2	TRBJ2-1	-	-
CAWSRDRGFLGPSGYTF	TGTGCCTGGAGCAGGGACAGGGGCTTTTTGGGGCCGAGTGGCTACACCTTC	TRBV30	TRBJ1-2	-	TRBD1
CASSFEGRTEAFF	TGTGCCAGCAGTTTTGAGGGCCGCACTGAAGCTTTCTTT	TRBV27	TRBJ1-1	-	-
CSVESPGPNTEAFF	TGCAGCGTTGAAAGCCCAGGGCCGAACACTGAAGCTTTCTTT	TRBV29-1	TRBJ1-1	-	-
CSVSGTSTGELFF	TGCAGCGTTTCCGGGACTAGCACCGGGGAGCTGTTTTTT	TRBV29-1	TRBJ2-2	-	TRBD2
CASSQAMGGAIGYGYTF	TGTGCCAGCAGCCAAGCCATGGGGGGGGCTATTGGCTATGGCTACACCTTC	TRBV4-2	TRBJ1-2	-	-
CASSMFAGGNEKLFF	TGTGCCAGTAGTATGTTCGCAGGAGGAAATGAAAAACTGTTTTTT	TRBV19	TRBJ1-4	-	-
CASSLEQGSSGNTIYF	TGCGCCAGCAGCTTGGAACAGGGGAGCTCTGGAAACACCATATATTTT	TRBV5-1	TRBJ1-3	-	TRBD1
CASSFSGVSTDTQYF	TGTGCCAGCAGCTTTAGCGGGGTGAGCACAGATACGCAGTATTTT	TRBV9	TRBJ2-3	-	TRBD2
CASSPRTGGAGKLFF	TGTGCCAGCAGCCCCCGGACAGGGGGCGCGGGAAAACTGTTTTTT	TRBV5-8	TRBJ1-4	-	TRBD1
CASSEQGGELFF	TGTGCCAGCAGTGAACAGGGCGGGGAGCTGTTTTTT	TRBV2	TRBJ2-2	-	-
CASSPGSLQTQYF	TGTGCCAGCTCACCCGGGTCTTTGCAGACCCAGTACTTC	TRBV18	TRBJ2-5	-	-
CSVDYYNEQFF	TGCAGCGTTGACTACTACAATGAGCAGTTCTTC	TRBV29-1	TRBJ2-1	-	-
CASSTQPGTGSPRNTIYF	TGTGCCAGCAGCACTCAGCCGGGGACAGGGAGTCCCCGAAACACCATATATTTT	TRBV7-8	TRBJ1-3	-	TRBD1
CASSLSRTAAGETQYF	TGTGCCAGCAGCTTGTCCCGGACAGCAGCTGGGGAGACCCAGTACTTC	TRBV5-8	TRBJ2-5	-	-
CASSSGLAGRDEQFF	TGTGCCAGCAGCTCGGGACTAGCGGGGAGGGATGAGCAGTTCTTC	TRBV7-8	TRBJ2-1	-	TRBD2
CASSEQVENTEAFF	TGTGCCAGCAGTGAACAGGTTGAGAACACTGAAGCTTTCTTT	TRBV6-5	TRBJ1-1	-	-
CASSYGTGGGTEQYF	TGTGCCAGCAGTTACGGGACAGGGGGAGGTACCGAGCAGTACTTC	TRBV6-5	TRBJ2-7	-	TRBD1
CASSTLAGQTYNEQFF	TGCGCCAGCAGCACCTTAGCGGGCCAGACATACAATGAGCAGTTCTTC	TRBV5-1	TRBJ2-1	-	TRBD2
CASSSSRVTDTQYF	TGCGCCAGCAGCTCCTCACGCGTGACAGATACGCAGTATTTT	TRBV5-1	TRBJ2-3	-	-
CASSYQGLNQETQYF	TGTGCCAGCAGTTACCAGGGGTTGAACCAAGAGACCCAGTACTTC	TRBV28	TRBJ2-5	-	-
CASSADSGSLYEQYF	TGTGCCAGCAGCGCGGATAGCGGGAGCCTGTACGAGCAGTACTTC	TRBV7-3	TRBJ2-7	once	TRBD2